These 4 T cell receptor beta chains originate from one sample sequenced in a study of T cell responses to AZD1222 COVID-19 vaccine. Method: immunoSEQ multiplex PCR; TCRdb's copy keeps in-frame clones and lacks some. In the table there are about 100,000 clones, about 85% of which are singletons. This specimen consisted of peripheral blood, obtained 28 days after the second AZD1222 dose. The receptors shown here come from an adult who received the AZD1222 COVID-19 vaccine.

This rearrangement joins TRBV7-8 to TRBJ1-3; D remains unclear. Deletions cut 0 bases from V and 0 bases from J, with 9 bases between. Germline CDR1 SGHVS, CDR2 FQNEAQ. The CDR3 length is 16 residues. CDR3 bases: TGTGCCAGCAGCTTAGCGTTATACGTCTCTGGAAACACCATATATTTT. It is translated as CASSLALYVSGNTIYF.

The rearrangement joins TRBV5-8 to TRBJ1-2; 8 bases agree with TRBD1. Trimming removed 4 bases from V and 0 bases from J; junction bases left unmatched: 8. The CDR3 sequence is 16 residues long. The germline CDR1 and CDR2 sequences are SGHTS and YDEGEE. The CDR3 DNA is TGTGCCAGCAGCCCGCAGGGACAGGTCCCTAACTATGGCTACACCTTC. This codes for CASSPQGQVPNYGYTF.

The genes are TRBV7-9 and TRBJ2-2; perhaps TRBD2 as D (6 bases). There are 16 residues in the CDR3. Germline assignment: CDR1 SEHNR and CDR2 FQNEAQ (reference sequence). Trimming took 0 bases from V and 4 from J, leaving 12 bases between them. CDR3 sequence reads: CASSLARSGVTGELFF. The CDR3 DNA reads as TGTGCCAGCAGCTTAGCGCGTAGCGGCGTCACCGGGGAGCTGTTTTTT.

This clone has only one observation. V usage is TRBV5-4 and J usage is TRBJ1-2; D gene unclear. Per germline, CDR1 SGHNT and CDR2 YYREEE (reference sequence). The CDR3 loop spans 14 amino acids. V was pared by 0 bases and J by 4 bases, with 10 bases between. The CDR3 sequence is CASSLDSKSYGYTF. CDR3 nucleotide sequence: TGTGCCAGCAGCTTGGACAGCAAAAGCTATGGCTACACCTTC.